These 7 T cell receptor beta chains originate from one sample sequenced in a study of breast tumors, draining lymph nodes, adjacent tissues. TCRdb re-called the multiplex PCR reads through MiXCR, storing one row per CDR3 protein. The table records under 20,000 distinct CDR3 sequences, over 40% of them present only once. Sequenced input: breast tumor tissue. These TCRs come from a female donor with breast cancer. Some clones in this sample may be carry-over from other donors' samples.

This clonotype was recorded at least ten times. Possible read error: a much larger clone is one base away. DNA of the CDR3: TGTGCCAGCAGTTGCAGACACACGAACAATCAGCCCCAGCATTTT. Translation: CASSCRHTNNQPQHF. The chain has TRBV12-3 or TRBV12-4 and TRBJ1-5; D ambiguous. The CDR3 totals 15 residues. Trimming stripped 4 bases from V and 3 bases from J, with 13 bases between.

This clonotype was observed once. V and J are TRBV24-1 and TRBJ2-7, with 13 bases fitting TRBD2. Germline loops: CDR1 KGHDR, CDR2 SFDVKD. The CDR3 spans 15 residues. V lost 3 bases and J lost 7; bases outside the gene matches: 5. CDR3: CATSDRTSGSREQYF. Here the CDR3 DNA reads TGTGCCACCAGTGATCGGACTAGCGGGAGTCGGGAGCAGTACTTC.

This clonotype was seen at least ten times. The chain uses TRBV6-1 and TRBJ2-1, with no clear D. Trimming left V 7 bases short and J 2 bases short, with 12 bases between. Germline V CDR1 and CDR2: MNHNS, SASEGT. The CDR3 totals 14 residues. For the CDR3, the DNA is TGTGCCAGCAAAAGAGCAGGACCCTACAATGAGCAGTTCTTC. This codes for CASKRAGPYNEQFF.

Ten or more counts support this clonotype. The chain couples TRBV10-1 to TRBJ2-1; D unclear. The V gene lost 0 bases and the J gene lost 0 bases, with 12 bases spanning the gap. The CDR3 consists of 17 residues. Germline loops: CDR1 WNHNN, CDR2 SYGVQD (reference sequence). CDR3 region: CASSESAGINSYNEQFF. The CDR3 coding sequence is TGCGCCAGCAGTGAGTCCGCCGGAATTAACTCCTACAATGAGCAGTTCTTC.

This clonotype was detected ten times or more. CDR3 bases: TGTGCCAGCAGCCAAGAAAGCCCCTGGAGCAGCTCCTATAATTCACCCCTCCACTTT. Translation gives CASSQESPWSSSYNSPLHF. V is TRBV3-1 and J is TRBJ1-6; D is uncertain. CDR1 is LGHDT and CDR2 is YNNKEL in the germline V gene (reference sequence). This CDR3 region has 19 residues. Trimming took 0 bases from V and 0 from J, leaving 15 bases between them.

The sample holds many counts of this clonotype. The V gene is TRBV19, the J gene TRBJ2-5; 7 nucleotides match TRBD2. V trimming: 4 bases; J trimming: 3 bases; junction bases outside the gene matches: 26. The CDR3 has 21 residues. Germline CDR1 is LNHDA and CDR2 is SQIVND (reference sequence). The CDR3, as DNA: TGTGCCAGTAGTAGGGGCAAAAGGCTAGCGGCAACAAATCGGACCAAAGAGACCCAGTACTTC. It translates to CASSRGKRLAATNRTKETQYF.

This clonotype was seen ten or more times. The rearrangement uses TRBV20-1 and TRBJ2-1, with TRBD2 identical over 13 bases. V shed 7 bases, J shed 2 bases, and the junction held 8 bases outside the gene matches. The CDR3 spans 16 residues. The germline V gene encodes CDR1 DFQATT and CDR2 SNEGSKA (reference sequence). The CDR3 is CSVGTSGTRTYNEQFF. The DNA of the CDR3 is TGCAGTGTCGGGACTAGCGGGACTCGCACCTACAATGAGCAGTTCTTC.